A selection of T cell receptor beta chains follows, all from one sample in a study of T cell changes during pregnancy in multiple sclerosis. Data came from immunoSEQ multiplex PCR; TCRdb stores just in-frame clones and leaves some out. The sample has about 79,000 clones; 75% to 95% are singletons. Sequencing was performed on CD4+ T cells from peripheral blood mononuclear cells, taken in the second trimester of pregnancy. Every receptor here comes from a female donor with multiple sclerosis, enrolled in a pregnancy study. CDR3s include the opening cysteine and the closing phenylalanine or tryptophan.

cdr3_length: 15; j_call: TRBJ1-5; v_call: TRBV18; cdr3_aa: CASSPGSGNNQPQHF
cdr3_length: 14; j_call: TRBJ1-2; v_call: TRBV30; cdr3_aa: CAWSVPGTGNGHTF
cdr3_length: 14; j_call: TRBJ1-2; v_call: TRBV7-2; cdr3_aa: CASSLVDGGAGYTF
cdr3_length: 16; j_call: TRBJ2-1; v_call: TRBV7-3; cdr3_aa: CASSFIPGTPYNEQFF
cdr3_length: 15; j_call: TRBJ2-7; v_call: TRBV7-8; cdr3_aa: CASSLASISSYEQYF
cdr3_length: 16; j_call: TRBJ2-7; v_call: TRBV28; cdr3_aa: CASSHYRDRALYEQYF
cdr3_length: 15; j_call: TRBJ2-7; v_call: TRBV27; cdr3_aa: CASSYRGPTTYEQYF
cdr3_length: 15; j_call: TRBJ2-7; v_call: TRBV7-9; cdr3_aa: CASSLSTSGGGEQYF
cdr3_length: 14; j_call: TRBJ1-5; v_call: TRBV6-6; cdr3_aa: CASSYPGSNQPQHF
cdr3_length: 17; j_call: TRBJ2-6; v_call: TRBV5-1; cdr3_aa: CASSLIQGKSGANVLTF
cdr3_length: 15; j_call: TRBJ2-3; v_call: TRBV2; cdr3_aa: CASNLGGVGTDTQYF
cdr3_length: 15; j_call: TRBJ2-1; v_call: TRBV5-1; cdr3_aa: CASSLGAGSYNEQFF
cdr3_length: 15; j_call: TRBJ1-6; v_call: TRBV28; cdr3_aa: CASRDTGRGNSPLHF
cdr3_length: 14; j_call: TRBJ2-1; v_call: TRBV7-2; cdr3_aa: CASRPGQGYNEQFF
cdr3_length: 14; j_call: TRBJ1-1; v_call: TRBV7-3; cdr3_aa: CASSPSPQITEAFF
cdr3_length: 15; j_call: TRBJ1-2; v_call: TRBV4-1; cdr3_aa: CASSQDPAGDYGYTF
cdr3_length: 13; j_call: TRBJ1-2; v_call: TRBV19; cdr3_aa: CASKGERLYGYTF
cdr3_length: 14; j_call: TRBJ1-3; v_call: TRBV28; cdr3_aa: CASSLPGAGNTIYF
cdr3_length: 15; j_call: TRBJ1-1; v_call: TRBV11-3; cdr3_aa: CASTRRGIWNTEAFF
cdr3_length: 12; j_call: TRBJ1-2; v_call: TRBV10-3; cdr3_aa: CAISPISYGYTF
cdr3_length: 15; j_call: TRBJ1-1; v_call: TRBV7-2; cdr3_aa: CASSSPGFGNTEAFF
cdr3_length: 15; j_call: TRBJ2-1; v_call: TRBV5-6; cdr3_aa: CASRVAGGPYNEQFF
cdr3_length: 13; j_call: TRBJ2-1; v_call: TRBV11-3; cdr3_aa: CASGLSSTNEQFF
cdr3_length: 15; j_call: TRBJ2-1; v_call: TRBV2; cdr3_aa: CASTNRASGSNEQFF
cdr3_length: 17; j_call: TRBJ2-7; v_call: TRBV5-1; cdr3_aa: CASSLAASGNLIYEQYF
cdr3_length: 14; j_call: TRBJ2-1; v_call: TRBV27; cdr3_aa: CASSSYRDRNEQFF
cdr3_length: 13; j_call: TRBJ2-2; v_call: TRBV15; cdr3_aa: CATSQLARGELFF
cdr3_length: 14; j_call: TRBJ1-1; v_call: TRBV2; cdr3_aa: CASSGQGLNTEAFF
cdr3_length: 16; j_call: TRBJ2-4; v_call: TRBV19; cdr3_aa: CASSDPGQGSENIQYF
cdr3_length: 16; j_call: TRBJ1-4; v_call: TRBV15; cdr3_aa: CATSRGSRDYNEKLFF
cdr3_length: 13; j_call: TRBJ2-1; v_call: TRBV6-4; cdr3_aa: CASSEGQGALQFF
cdr3_length: 12; j_call: TRBJ1-1; v_call: TRBV28; cdr3_aa: CASGTGYAEAFF
cdr3_length: 16; j_call: TRBJ2-3; v_call: TRBV29-1; cdr3_aa: CSATVGLARGTDTQYF
cdr3_length: 14; j_call: TRBJ2-1; v_call: TRBV29-1; cdr3_aa: CSVGVQETYNEQFF
cdr3_length: 18; j_call: TRBJ2-3; v_call: TRBV27; cdr3_aa: CASSFLARGPYSTDTQYF
cdr3_length: 14; j_call: TRBJ1-2; v_call: TRBV19; cdr3_aa: CASSTDRGNYGYTF
cdr3_length: 16; j_call: TRBJ2-1; v_call: TRBV15; cdr3_aa: CATSRDIEGGLNEQFF
cdr3_length: 15; j_call: TRBJ1-1; v_call: TRBV18; cdr3_aa: CASSPGVDRNTEAFF
cdr3_length: 14; j_call: TRBJ2-5; v_call: TRBV7-9; cdr3_aa: CASSFLQGKETQYF
cdr3_length: 15; j_call: TRBJ2-1; v_call: TRBV27; cdr3_aa: CASSLLAGGSNEQFF
cdr3_length: 16; j_call: TRBJ1-2; v_call: TRBV6-5; cdr3_aa: CASSYSPTGGIYGYTF
cdr3_length: 14; j_call: TRBJ2-7; v_call: TRBV11-1; cdr3_aa: CASSQRGSSYEQYF
cdr3_length: 14; j_call: TRBJ1-1; v_call: TRBV5-1; cdr3_aa: CASSLVPGNTEAFF
cdr3_length: 15; j_call: TRBJ2-7; v_call: TRBV6-5; cdr3_aa: CASSYSRDSTYEQYF
cdr3_length: 17; j_call: TRBJ2-1; v_call: TRBV7-9; cdr3_aa: CASRQGQGLAGGYEQFF
cdr3_length: 15; j_call: TRBJ2-5; v_call: TRBV5-4; cdr3_aa: CASSFGGRGKETQYF
cdr3_length: 18; j_call: TRBJ2-5; v_call: TRBV19; cdr3_aa: CASSIVLAGSGLQETQYF
cdr3_length: 14; j_call: TRBJ1-6; v_call: TRBV6-4; cdr3_aa: CASSAKPYNSPLHF
cdr3_length: 15; j_call: TRBJ1-1; v_call: TRBV11-1; cdr3_aa: CASSPRQGMNTEAFF
cdr3_length: 15; j_call: TRBJ2-7; v_call: TRBV6-5; cdr3_aa: CASSPGTSGSLEQYF
cdr3_length: 14; j_call: TRBJ2-7; v_call: TRBV9; cdr3_aa: CASSVDRGVEEQYF
cdr3_length: 16; j_call: TRBJ2-3; v_call: TRBV5-1; cdr3_aa: CASSFIATRSTDTQYF
cdr3_length: 14; j_call: TRBJ2-1; v_call: TRBV6-6; cdr3_aa: CASSRSSGNNEQFF
cdr3_length: 15; j_call: TRBJ2-2; v_call: TRBV7-9; cdr3_aa: CASSSDRAYTGELFF
cdr3_length: 18; j_call: TRBJ2-3; v_call: TRBV7-6; cdr3_aa: CASSLGLAGGPSTDTQYF
cdr3_length: 13; j_call: TRBJ2-2; v_call: TRBV29-1; cdr3_aa: CSVDTGNTGELFF
cdr3_length: 15; j_call: TRBJ1-1; v_call: TRBV11-2; cdr3_aa: CASSIHGTMYTEAFF